This section outlines one T cell receptor (beta chain) sequence together with its context. Its matching antigen is unknown. Both 60 Vbeta primers and 13 Jbeta primers went into the PCR. TCRdb's copy holds only in-frame clones and misses some; the assay was immunoSEQ multiplex PCR. The table has roughly 60,000 clones, roughly 83% seen once. The CDR3 totals 17 residues. CDR1 and CDR2 from the germline V gene are LGHNA and YSLEER. Trimming took 0 bases from V and 1 from J, leaving 13 bases between them. The data belong to a study of cytomegalovirus exposure and HLA in healthy donors. Study findings and constraints: The Asian-associated ancestry cluster reportedly had fewer N-insertions than the roughly 670-donor mean in a later analysis. Presence/absence analysis assumed near-uniform sequencing depth across donors. A later analysis showed HLA-associated TCR beta chains outstripping equally common others in clonal expansion.

The clonotype originates from a man in his thirties or forties in good health and CMV-seronegative. The V call is TRBV4-3, the J call TRBJ1-5; a possible D gene is TRBD1 (6 bases). Sequencing input: PBMCs. The CDR3 bases are TGCGCCAGCAGCCAAGACCACAGGGAGGGAAGCAATCAGCCCCAGCATTTT. This sequence encodes CASSQDHREGSNQPQHF.